This T cell receptor (beta chain) was found in a study of blood T cell repertoires in COVID-19. Sequencing used immunoSEQ multiplex PCR; TCRdb keeps in-frame clones, though not all of them. This table has about 380,000 clones, roughly 77% appearing once. Sequenced sample: peripheral blood. This receptor was identified in a human donor with acute or convalescent COVID-19. The donor label of this sample is uncertain.

Written as DNA, the CDR3 is TGTGCCAGCAGGCTTCGGTCCAACAGCCTCTCGAACACTGAAGCTTTCTTT. It encodes CASRLRSNSLSNTEAFF. The rearrangement links TRBV2 to TRBJ1-1; no definite D call. The CDR3 has 17 amino acids. V gave up 6 bases and J gave up 1 base, with 21 bases separating them. The germline CDR1 and CDR2 sequences are SNHLY and FYNNEI. Full variable domain (outside the CDR3, taken from reference TRBV2 and TRBJ1-1): EPEVTQTPSHQVTQMGQEVILRCVPISNHLYFYWYRQILGQKVEFLVSFYNNEISEKSEIFDDQFSVERPDGSNFTLKIRSTKLEDSAMYFCASRLRSNSLSNTEAFFGQGTRLTVV.